This entry concerns a single TCR beta chain. The antigen is undetermined. These data originate in a study of OX40 agonist ivuxolimab in advanced cancers. Study-level findings and limits: The study did not work out the antigen specificity of the expanded peripheral T cells. Normalized expansion of T-cell clones was also low for some nonresponders. Relatively little clonal expansion, among the lowest observed, appeared in partial responders at 0.1-3.0 mg/kg.

Produced via immunoSEQ multiplex PCR; TCRdb's table is partial and in-frame only. Of 65,000 to 85,000 clones in the sample, around 86% were seen once. Trimming removed 4 bases from V and 0 bases from J, with 8 bases in between. The CDR3 has 14 amino acids. In germline, CDR1 is LGHNA, CDR2 YSLEER. The chain employs TRBV4-3 and TRBJ2-3, with D possibly matching TRBD1 (6 bases). The clonotype comes from an adult with an advanced solid tumor such as melanoma, head and neck, liver or kidney cancer. Sequences were derived from CD4+ or CD8+ T cells sorted from blood, sampled in a trial of the OX40 agonist ivuxolimab. CDR3 sequence: CASSRQASTDTQYF. The CDR3 DNA follows: TGCGCCAGCAGCCGACAGGCTAGCACAGATACGCAGTATTTT.